The entry that follows covers one T cell receptor beta chain sequence. The antigen remains undetermined. This sample was included in a study of cytomegalovirus exposure and HLA in healthy donors. Regarding the study as a whole: There were reportedly fewer N-insertions in an Asian-associated ancestry cluster than the roughly 670-donor mean, in a later analysis. A later analysis appeared to link common viral pathogens to several of the most significant clusters.

Looked up from germline, CDR1 is MNHNS and CDR2 is SASEGT. The CDR3 consists of 15 residues. V lost 5 bases, J lost 6 bases, and 11 bases stayed unmatched. PCR involved 60 Vbeta and 13 Jbeta primers. The method was immunoSEQ multiplex PCR; TCRdb's version includes in-frame clones alone and lacks a portion of them. The sample table sets out about 160,000 clones. The TCR originated in a woman aged 60-75 years in good health and CMV-seronegative. Source material: PBMCs. The chain carries TRBV6-1 and TRBJ1-2; 8 positions match TRBD1. The DNA of the CDR3 is TGTGCCAGCAGTTCCCTGAGAGAGGACAGGGATGGCTACACCTTC. Translated: CASSSLREDRDGYTF.